This T cell receptor (beta chain) stems from a study of T cell clonotyping in hematopoietic cell transplantation. For the study at large: Recipient samples before transplant were obtained post-cytoreduction. Study conclusions and caveats: Graft donor and pretransplant recipient Inverse Simpson Index values predicted broader posttransplant TCR diversity. Recipient TCR diversity dropped after transplant; expanded clonotypes rose from day 30 to 180.

The CDR3 has 13 residues. From germline, CDR1 is SEHNR and CDR2 FQNEAQ (reference sequence). V lost 5 bases and J lost 3, with 11 bases in between. The time point here: recipient sample about 28 days before transplant, after cytoreduction. The assay was immunoSEQ multiplex PCR, and TCRdb's table has in-frame clones only and misses some. The sample records 25,000 or so clones, around 70% being singletons. As to this clone: As yet, its antigen is unknown.

The rearrangement joins TRBV7-9 to TRBJ2-7, with a tentative D call TRBD1 (6 bases). The sequencing here drew on peripheral blood mononuclear cells, taken before stem cell transplant. This clonotype originated in a man aged 50 to 60 with myelodysplastic syndrome. Some clones in this sample may be carry-over from other donors' samples. The DNA for the CDR3 is TGTGCCAGCAGCGAAGGGGGAGACTACGAGCAGTACTTC. It yields the protein CASSEGGDYEQYF. The variable domain in full, with the rest retrieved from reference TRBV7-9 and TRBJ2-7, is DTGVSQNPRHKITKRGQNVTFRCDPISEHNRLYWYRQTLGQGPEFLTYFQNEAQLEKSRLLSDRFSAERPKGSFSTLEIQRTEQGDSAMYLCASSEGGDYEQYFGPGTRLTVT.